This TCR beta chain came from a study of blood T cell repertoires in COVID-19. Study-level information: Collection of acute and convalescent COVID-19 samples took place in the United States, Italy and Spain. Sources were T cells, B-cell-depleted T cells, or PBMCs; the material itself was cDNA or gDNA.

This clone appeared once. V lost 3 bases and J 6 bases, leaving 14 bases between the germline ends. This CDR3 region has 14 residues. The germline V gene encodes CDR1 SGHKS and CDR2 YYEKEE (reference sequence). Authors' analysis steps: It was from reference gene primer amplification that nucleated cell counts were estimated. Method: immunoSEQ multiplex PCR; TCRdb's copy keeps in-frame clones and lacks some. For V, J and clone size, that table is used; D and trimming come from the DNA. The table includes under 200,000 clones, more than 75% detected once. The chain is built from TRBV5-5 and TRBJ2-3, with D tentatively TRBD1 (6 bases). Sequencing was performed on peripheral blood. The sequence came from a man aged 65 to 79 with acute or convalescent COVID-19. The CDR3 sequence is CASSYQGPRDTQYF. Here the CDR3 DNA reads TGTGCCAGCAGCTATCAGGGGCCGCGGGATACGCAGTATTTT.